These 9 T cell receptor beta chains were all obtained from the same sample, sequenced in a study of blood T cell repertoires in COVID-19. Produced via immunoSEQ multiplex PCR; TCRdb's table is partial and in-frame only. Of approximately 300,000 clones in the sample, about 88% were seen once. The sequenced material came from PBMCs or T cells enriched from blood (not recorded which). Receptors were obtained from a man in his fifties or sixties who had recovered from COVID-19.

This clone was observed once. The chain joins TRBV30 to TRBJ1-2; D unclear. The CDR3 has 12 amino acids. Trimming pared 5 bases from V and 8 bases from J, leaving 15 bases between. Germline CDR1 reads GTSNPN; CDR2 reads SVGIG (reference sequence). In DNA, the CDR3 is TGTGCCTGGCATCCAGGAGGAGGGGGCTACACCTTC. This codes for CAWHPGGGGYTF.

A note on this clone: Sequence at one end of the junction differs from germline and may be a read error. The V and J genes are TRBV18 and TRBJ1-2, with a possible D match to TRBD1 (5 bases). The CDR3 runs to 12 residues. Germline CDR1 KGHSH, CDR2 LQKENI. CDR3 bases: TGTGCCAGCTCACGGGGGGACTATGACTACACCTTC. It yields the protein CASSRGDYDYTF.

A word on this clone: This sample includes further DNA sequences coding for the same CDR3. The rearrangement uses TRBV18 and TRBJ1-1; D is possibly TRBD1 (6 bases). The length of the CDR3 is 14 residues. Trimming pared 2 bases from V and 1 base from J, leaving 8 bases between. The germline gives CDR1 KGHSH, CDR2 LQKENI. In DNA form, the CDR3 reads TGTGCCAGCTCACCAGGACAGAAGAACACTGAAGCTTTCTTT. It yields the protein CASSPGQKNTEAFF.

The genes are TRBV9 and TRBJ2-1; 7 nucleotides agree with TRBD1. The CDR3 covers 14 residues. Germline values: CDR1 SGDLS, CDR2 YYNGEE. The J segment lost 9 bases and the V segment lost 2 bases, leaving 8 bases of the junction unmatched. As DNA, the CDR3 is TGTGCCAGCAGCGTGCAGAGTGAGGGGGCTGAGCAGTTCTTC. It yields the protein CASSVQSEGAEQFF.

This chain joins TRBV4-3 and TRBJ1-3; D is undetermined. Trimming left V 0 bases short and J 5 bases short, with 17 bases between. This CDR3 contains 17 residues. CDR1 and CDR2 (germline): LGHNA, YSLEER. The CDR3 DNA is TGCGCCAGCAGCCAAGATTTGGGCGGAGGCAGAAGAAACACCATATATTTT. It specifies CASSQDLGGGRRNTIYF.

This chain joins TRBV13 and TRBJ1-2; no clear D. The ends were cut back, 2 bases at V and 0 bases at J, with 10 bases in the middle. The CDR3 contains 15 residues. Looked up from germline, CDR1 is PRHDT and CDR2 is FYEKMQ (reference sequence). The CDR3: CASSLSSPSNYGYTF. The CDR3 region has the DNA TGTGCCAGCAGCTTATCCTCCCCCTCTAACTATGGCTACACCTTC.

V and J are TRBV6-5 and TRBJ1-3, with D perhaps TRBD1 (5 bases). The CDR3 sequence is 15 residues long. Germline V lookup: CDR1 MNHEY, CDR2 SVGAGI. With 5 bases removed from V and 0 bases from J, the gap between germline ends came to 11 bases. As DNA, the CDR3 is TGTGCCAGCAGTCCCCGACAGAGCTCTGGAAACACCATATATTTT. Protein product: CASSPRQSSGNTIYF.

The chain joins TRBV7-8 to TRBJ1-2, with TRBD1 matching over 7 bases. The CDR3 runs to 17 residues. Germline lookup yields CDR1 SGHVS and CDR2 FQNEAQ. The trim removed 3 bases at V and 2 bases at J, leaving 12 bases unmatched. CDR3: CASSFRRYRDRNYGYTF. CDR3 nucleotide sequence: TGTGCCAGCAGCTTCAGAAGGTATCGGGACAGAAACTATGGCTACACCTTC.

The J gene is TRBJ1-5, the V gene TRBV7-8, with 9 positions matching TRBD1. Germline values: CDR1 SGHVS, CDR2 FQNEAQ. Losses at the gene ends were 5 bases for V and 0 bases for J; bases not matched to a gene: 5. This CDR3 is built from 16 residues. This chain's CDR3 is CASSPDRGYSNQPQHF. CDR3 nucleotides: TGTGCCAGCAGCCCGGACAGGGGATATAGCAATCAGCCCCAGCATTTT.